This T cell receptor beta chain came from a study of T-cell memory formation after mild COVID-19. The CDR3 is 13 amino acids. The V and J ends lost 2 bases and 0 bases respectively, with 4 bases between them. Germline CDR1 and CDR2: KGHSH and LQKENI. Worth noting for this clonotype: Its antigen remains unknown.

Whole-study results and caveats: Clones that shrank (day 15 to 85) were balanced CD4/CD8, whereas later expanders leaned CD4+.

The authors produced TCR alpha and TCR beta cDNA libraries with sample barcodes and UMIs by 5'RACE using constant-segment primers. TCRdb re-analysed the 5' RACE reads in MiXCR, keeping a single row per CDR3 protein. The data contain 300,000 to 350,000 distinct CDR3 sequences, roughly 19% of them singletons. The specimen sequenced was PBMCs or a T cell subset sorted from them (not recorded which). V and J are TRBV18 and TRBJ1-1; D call uncertain. The receptor was isolated from a man aged 18-30 years who had mild COVID-19 (a few samples of this study predate the infection). Cell type and time point are not known. The CDR3 here is CASSPDLNTEAFF. Here the CDR3 DNA reads TGTGCCAGCTCACCAGATTTGAACACTGAAGCTTTCTTT. Supplemented by reference TRBV18 and TRBJ1-1, the full variable domain reads NAGVMQNPRHLVRRRGQEARLRCSPMKGHSHVYWYRQLPEEGLKFMVYLQKENIIDESGMPKERFSAEFPKEGPSILRIQQVVRGDSAAYFCASSPDLNTEAFFGQGTRLTVV.